This entry features one T cell receptor beta chain sequence. This clone was observed a few times. The target of this receptor is not known. No base quality information exists; no much larger clone differs at one position. The donors were healthy, HIV-negative adults who had no recently reported acute infections or vaccinations. Only Caucasian adults living in Nashville, Tennessee, USA were represented among the donors. CD4+ T cells were enriched by magnetic negative selection, after which naive cells were positively selected on CD45RA and the negative fraction was taken as the memory subset. Blood was collected by leukapheresis, and PBMCs were isolated by Ficoll-Histopaque density gradient centrifugation and then cryopreserved in liquid nitrogen vapor phase. Analytical flow cytometry was used to check the purity and quantity of each magnetically sorted T cell population. Genomic DNA was isolated from each sorted fraction and quantified by UV absorbance on a Nanodrop 2000c.

V is trimmed back by 7 bases and J by 0 bases, and the junction contains 10 bases that no gene match accounts for. The CDR3 holds 18 amino acids from the cysteine to the phenylalanine. Of all the DNA, just the CDR3 is kept, 54 bases in frame from base 1. CDR1 WSHSY and CDR2 SAAADI are derived from the germline V gene. The record originates from a study of shared clonotypes between healthy human individuals (dated by TCRdb to 2018 to 2021). As for the study more broadly: A couple of women and a few men aged 18 to 49 years were included in the cohort. Libraries were prepared and TCR repertoires were sequenced by different laboratories using diverse techniques, in order to increase sequencing depth and limit assay-specific biases. The study deeply sequenced blood TCR repertoires of about 5 healthy adults to estimate repertoire size and the extent of clonotype sharing between individuals. Between about 0.8 and 8.9 billion PBMCs per donor were obtained by leukapheresis. For each donor, CD4 naive and CD4 memory were each given three plates, CD8 naive was given two plates, and CD8 memory was given one plate. General findings and caveats noted by the study authors: Sampling was restricted to blood, and TCR repertoires in tissue are likely to differ from TCR repertoires in blood. Larger estimated clonotype richness was generally found for naive subsets than for memory subsets. Incomplete sequencing was indicated by rarefaction of sorted-subset datasets, despite the large sequencing depth. Compared with non-shared clonotypes, the clonotypes found in all four sorted-subset donors had higher generation probabilities. Because the study included a small number of donors, the genetic and exposure-history diversity represented was limited. When several donors were compared, the shared fraction of clonotypes was 5% to 6.5% for naive CD4, over 3% for naive CD8, 2% to 2.5% for memory CD4, and less than 0.45% for memory CD8. Based on pairwise subsampling, the degree of clonotype sharing among donors was expected to be affected by sequencing depth.

Using the deep immunoSEQ assay, TCR CDR3 regions were amplified from genomic DNA by multiplex PCR. For each cell subset, the extracted genomic DNA was distributed evenly across all wells of several immunoSEQ 96-well plates, and each plate served as one replicate. For sorted subsets, each replicate PCR was loaded with about 200 ng genomic DNA, equivalent to 30,000 or so T cell genomes. The purified libraries were quantified using a Qubit 3.0 fluorometer, sized with a Bioanalyzer 2100, and then quantified again using the KAPA Library Quantification kit. A separate single-read 150-cycle Illumina NextSeq 550 flow cell was used to sequence each immunoSEQ 96-well plate. On the study's bioinformatics: Because only junctional sequences without quality scores were contained in the immunoSEQ output, filtering matching that applied to full-length reads could not be performed. To assign V/J genes and CDR3, sequences were annotated using PyIR, a Python wrapper for IgBLAST v1.9, with IMGT germline references. Reads were removed for weak V/J assignments (E-value above 1e-6), missing CDR3, stop codons, out-of-frame junctions, or ambiguous translated residues. A V3J clonotype was defined by an identical inferred V gene, J gene, and CDR3 amino acid sequence. To compute the percentage overlap between repertoires, the number of shared unique clonotypes was divided by the size of the smaller repertoire. Richness of each repertoire was evaluated using RTK rarefaction, the Chao1 estimator, and Recon v2.1 estimates of unobserved clonotypes. Generation probabilities were computed with OLGA for all TCRbeta clonotypes obtained by the gDNA method from four donors. TCRdb retrieved this table from immuneACCESS and kept in-frame rearrangements only. Not all clones are present; in checked studies, unresolved V genes account for under half, and no reason is known for the remainder. Clone size and V and J calls were adopted from that table, with D and trimming inferred from the DNA. Across this sample there are about 960,000 clones, with approximately 80% seen only once. The leading ten clones occupy over 1.3% of the sample.

This sequence uses TRBV10-2 and TRBJ2-1; 12 of the junction bases match TRBD2. The TCR originated in a man aged 18 to 30 in good health. Specimen: memory CD4+ T cells sorted from blood. Reading the label with the study, this specimen's cell subset or site is: CD45RA-negative fraction. CDR3 sequence: CASKSTSGSVSSYNEQFF. The sequenced DNA is TGCGCCAGCAAGTCGACTAGCGGGAGTGTCAGCTCCTACAATGAGCAGTTCTTC.